The 9 T cell receptor beta chains given below trace back to one sample, sequenced in a study of cytomegalovirus exposure and HLA in healthy donors. Primers: 60 Vbeta forward and 13 Jbeta reverse. Libraries were prepared by immunoSEQ multiplex PCR; TCRdb keeps only in-frame clonotypes and omits some of them. Here the sample spans roughly 200,000 clones, approximately 80% being singletons. Sequenced input: PBMCs. Every receptor here comes from a boy aged 2 to 10 in good health and CMV-seronegative.

V and J are TRBV11-3 and TRBJ2-6; D is perhaps TRBD1 (5 bases). The CDR3 runs to 14 residues. CDR1 and CDR2 (germline): SGHNT, YENEEA. V lost 4 bases, J lost 16 bases, and 20 bases lay in between. CDR3 in amino acids: CASSSGADSPVLTF. CDR3 DNA sequence: TGTGCCAGCAGCTCTGGGGCAGACTCCCCCGTACTGACTTTC.

The chain employs TRBV29-1 and TRBJ1-2; possibly TRBD1 for D (6 bases). The CDR3 has 12 amino acids. With 3 bases removed from V and 6 bases from J, the gap between germline ends came to 11 bases. Germline CDR1 SQVTM, CDR2 ANQGSEA. The CDR3 region has the DNA TGCAGCGTTGATGAGGCAGGGGATGGCTACACCTTC. Its protein is CSVDEAGDGYTF.

The chain links TRBV18 to TRBJ1-2; D uncertain. Trimming stripped 0 bases from V and 4 bases from J, with 12 bases between. Germline CDR1 reads KGHSH; CDR2 reads LQKENI. The CDR3 totals 15 residues. The CDR3 is CASSPPEGNSYGYTF. CDR3 in DNA: TGTGCCAGCTCACCACCGGAGGGAAACTCCTATGGCTACACCTTC. The whole variable domain, remainder taken from reference TRBV18 and TRBJ1-2, is NAGVMQNPRHLVRRRGQEARLRCSPMKGHSHVYWYRQLPEEGLKFMVYLQKENIIDESGMPKERFSAEFPKEGPSILRIQQVVRGDSAAYFCASSPPEGNSYGYTFGSGTRLTVV.

V is TRBV5-1 and J is TRBJ1-1; D unresolved. The CDR3 consists of 14 residues. CDR1 is SGHRS, CDR2 YFSETQ, per germline. Trimming pared 0 bases from V and 4 bases from J, leaving 10 bases between. CDR3 DNA sequence: TGCGCCAGCAGCTTGGCCCCGGGTTCCACTGAAGCTTTCTTT. This sequence encodes CASSLAPGSTEAFF.

The chain carries TRBV5-6 and TRBJ2-1; D might be TRBD1 (7 bases). CDR1 and CDR2 from the germline V gene are SGHDT and YYEEEE. The CDR3 contains 13 residues. V lost 3 bases, J lost 8 bases, and 12 bases lay in between. The CDR3 sequence: CASSWRGPDEQFF. As DNA, the CDR3 is TGTGCCAGCAGCTGGAGGGGGCCGGATGAGCAGTTCTTC.

CDR3 sequence reads: CASSPGVDYGYTF. The CDR3 DNA reads TGTGCCAGCAGCCCCGGGGTGGATTATGGCTACACCTTC. The V call is TRBV11-1, the J call TRBJ1-2; D remains unclear. V was pared by 5 bases and J by 5 bases, with 12 bases between. This CDR3 contains 13 residues. Germline lookup yields CDR1 SGHAT and CDR2 FQDESV (reference sequence). Looking up the rest from reference TRBV11-1 and TRBJ1-2 gives the full variable domain: EAEVAQSPRYKITEKSQAVAFWCDPISGHATLYWYRQILGQGPELLVQFQDESVVDDSQLPKDRFSAERLKGVDSTLKIQPAELGDSAMYLCASSPGVDYGYTFGSGTRLTVV.

This chain links TRBV25-1 with TRBJ2-3; 8 positions match TRBD1. This CDR3 spans 18 amino acids. V was clipped by 1 base and J by 0 bases; unmatched bases: 9. Germline assignment: CDR1 MGHDK and CDR2 SYGVNS. The CDR3 nucleotides read TGTGCCAGCAGTGAATCTTCCGACAGGGGAGGTAGCACAGATACGCAGTATTTT. This encodes CASSESSDRGGSTDTQYF. The variable domain in full, with the rest retrieved from reference TRBV25-1 and TRBJ2-3, is EADIYQTPRYLVIGTGKKITLECSQTMGHDKMYWYQQDPGMELHLIHYSYGVNSTEKGDLSSESTVSRIRTEHFPLTLESARPSHTSQYLCASSESSDRGGSTDTQYFGPGTRLTVL.

The chain couples TRBV2 to TRBJ2-3; possibly TRBD1 for D (6 bases). This CDR3 is 14 amino acids long. V was trimmed by 7 bases and J by 0 bases, leaving 11 bases between them. Germline V gene lookup returns CDR1 SNHLY and CDR2 FYNNEI. CDR3 bases: TGTGCCAGCAAAACAGGGACAAGCACAGATACGCAGTATTTT. Its translation is CASKTGTSTDTQYF. Using reference TRBV2 and TRBJ2-3 for the parts outside the CDR3, the full variable domain is EPEVTQTPSHQVTQMGQEVILRCVPISNHLYFYWYRQILGQKVEFLVSFYNNEISEKSEIFDDQFSVERPDGSNFTLKIRSTKLEDSAMYFCASKTGTSTDTQYFGPGTRLTVL.

V usage is TRBV6-1 and J usage is TRBJ2-5, with D possibly being TRBD2 (5 bases). The J call may be wrong; the DNA end is better matched by TRBJ2-7. Germline values: CDR1 MNHNS, CDR2 SASEGT. The CDR3 totals 13 residues. The CDR3 sequence is CASKTGVKNEQYF. The CDR3 region has the DNA TGTGCCAGCAAGACCGGGGTAAAAAACGAGCAGTACTTC.